Reported below is one TCR beta chain. The antigen is unknown. The sample originates from a study of identical twins. Findings and limits, study-wide: Fewer insertions were carried by abundant cord blood beta clonotypes, but none was seen in memory repertoires. Twins shared out-of-frame alpha sequences with excess low generation probability. Diverse VJ usage suggested most zero-insertion clonotypes were not invariant T cells.

The authors used template switching to add a universal primer site and gave cDNA unique molecular identifiers. TCRdb ran MiXCR on the 5' RACE reads and lists one entry per CDR3 protein. The data contain about 200,000 distinct CDR3 sequences, around 6.8% of them singletons. The CDR3 length is 15 residues. Per the germline V gene, CDR1 is MDHEN and CDR2 is SYDVKM. Trimming removed 4 bases from V and 8 bases from J, with 18 bases in between. The data were also submitted as part of a second study, on yellow fever vaccine responses in identical twins.

The sequence came from a young woman in good health. V is TRBV28 and J is TRBJ2-1, with D possibly being TRBD2 (6 bases). Sequences were obtained from memory (CD45RO+) T cells sorted from blood. CDR3 sequence: CASSSSRDFSYEQFF. The CDR3 nucleotides are TGTGCCAGCAGTTCGAGCCGGGACTTTTCTTATGAGCAGTTCTTC.